The 12 T cell receptor beta chains listed next were all sequenced from one sample in a study of T cells after yellow fever vaccination. MiXCR, applied by TCRdb to the 5' RACE reads, yields one record per CDR3 protein. The repertoire holds over 10,000 distinct CDR3 sequences, with approximately 4.9% as singletons. Sample: PBMCs, either bulk or a sorted T-cell subset (CD4+, CD8+, memory, or dextramer-sorted; not recorded which), taken 45 days after the yellow fever booster vaccination. The receptors shown here come from a man aged 25-45 years who received the YFV17D yellow fever vaccine.

V usage is TRBV10-2 and J usage is TRBJ2-7; TRBD2 might be the D (5 bases). CDR1 and CDR2 (germline): WSHSY, SAAADI. The V gene lost 2 bases and the J gene lost 5 bases, with 13 bases spanning the gap. This CDR3 has 14 residues. The CDR3 DNA reads as TGCGCCAGCAGTGAGAAACCGGGGTCGAACGAGCAGTACTTC. Its translation is CASSEKPGSNEQYF.

This clonotype was seen many times. The gene calls are TRBV7-2 and TRBJ2-5; 10 positions match TRBD2. The CDR3 length is 17 residues. The V and J ends lost 1 base and 1 base, in that order; junction bases with no gene match: 6. Germline CDR1 SGHTA, CDR2 FQGNSA. CDR3 sequence (DNA): TGTGCCAGCAGCTTAGGATATAGCGGGAGGTTCCAAGAGACCCAGTACTTC. It translates to CASSLGYSGRFQETQYF.

There are a few counts of this clonotype. V gene TRBV20-1 combines with J gene TRBJ2-5; maybe TRBD1 (5 bases). Germline V CDR1 and CDR2: DFQATT, SNEGSKA (reference sequence). The CDR3 spans 15 residues. Trimming pared 2 bases from V and 0 bases from J, leaving 13 bases between. The CDR3 nucleotides read TGCAGTGCTAGATCCACGACAGACCACCAAGAGACCCAGTACTTC. This sequence encodes CSARSTTDHQETQYF.

This clonotype appeared many times. V gene TRBV29-1 combines with J gene TRBJ2-7; 9 positions match TRBD1. V dropped 2 bases and J dropped 5; count of bases not matched to a gene: 4. The CDR3 length is 13 residues. Germline V gene sequence: CDR1 SQVTM, CDR2 ANQGSEA. The CDR3 region is CSVERGTGHEQYF. The CDR3 region has the DNA TGCAGCGTTGAAAGGGGGACAGGGCACGAGCAGTACTTC.

This chain joins TRBV4-2 and TRBJ2-3; 13 bases align to TRBD2. In germline, CDR1 is LGHNA, CDR2 YNFKEQ. This CDR3 has 18 residues. V lost 4 bases, J lost 6 bases, and 13 bases stayed unmatched. This CDR3 reads CASSPRLWTSGSGDTQYF. In DNA, the CDR3 is TGTGCCAGCAGCCCGAGGCTCTGGACTAGCGGGAGCGGCGATACGCAGTATTTT.

This clonotype was observed at least ten times. This chain uses TRBV20-1 with TRBJ2-3, with D perhaps TRBD2 (6 bases). Germline V CDR1 and CDR2: DFQATT, SNEGSKA (reference sequence). The CDR3 loop spans 13 amino acids. For the CDR3, the DNA is TGCAGCGTGTTGGGAGCGGGTTTTGTTGCGCAGTATTTT. Translation: CSVLGAGFVAQYF.

On this clonotype: Being one base from a much bigger clone, this may be a read error. The CDR3 region has the DNA TGTGCCAGCAGTTTATCCGGGTGTAGGTATACGCAGTATTTT. It encodes CASSLSGCRYTQYF. J is TRBJ2-3 and V is TRBV28; no reliable D call. The germline V gene encodes CDR1 MDHEN and CDR2 SYDVKM. This CDR3 contains 14 residues. V gave up 1 base and J gave up 7 bases, with 12 bases separating them. The variable domain in full, with the rest retrieved from reference TRBV28 and TRBJ2-3, is DVKVTQSSRYLVKRTGEKVFLECVQDMDHENMFWYRQDPGLGLRLIYFSYDVKMKEKGDIPEGYSVSREKKERFSLILESASTNQTSMYLCASSLSGCRYTQYFGPGTRLTVL.

This clonotype was found many times. V usage is TRBV2 and J usage is TRBJ2-1; tentative D call: TRBD2 (5 bases). The V end lost 5 bases, the J end lost 6 bases, and 11 bases lay between the germline ends. CDR3 length: 13 residues. The germline V gene encodes CDR1 SNHLY and CDR2 FYNNEI. The CDR3 DNA reads as TGTGCCAGCAGTTCCGACTACCTCAATGAGCAGTTCTTC. Encoded protein: CASSSDYLNEQFF.

This clonotype showed up many times. This sequence joins TRBV28 and TRBJ2-7; D possibly corresponds to TRBD2 (5 bases). CDR1 is MDHEN and CDR2 is SYDVKM in the germline V gene. V was shortened by 6 bases and J by 0 bases, with 12 bases between the two germline ends. The CDR3 totals 14 residues. CDR3: CASRGDYVSYEQYF. The CDR3 DNA reads as TGTGCCAGCAGGGGTGACTATGTCTCCTACGAGCAGTACTTC. The whole variable domain, remainder taken from reference TRBV28 and TRBJ2-7, is DVKVTQSSRYLVKRTGEKVFLECVQDMDHENMFWYRQDPGLGLRLIYFSYDVKMKEKGDIPEGYSVSREKKERFSLILESASTNQTSMYLCASRGDYVSYEQYFGPGTRLTVT.

This clonotype was counted ten times or more. The CDR3 DNA sequence: TGTGCCAGCAGCTGGGACAGCTACGAGCAGTACTTC. Translated: CASSWDSYEQYF. The chain has TRBV7-2 and TRBJ2-7, with 7 bases matching TRBD1. Per the germline V gene, CDR1 is SGHTA and CDR2 is FQGNSA. This CDR3 has 12 residues. V trimming: 4 bases; J trimming: 3 bases; junction bases outside the gene matches: 0.

This clonotype was picked up many times. V usage is TRBV6-2 or TRBV6-3 and J usage is TRBJ2-7; D gene uncertain. The germline V and J ends were trimmed by 6 bases and 4 bases, with 7 bases remaining between them. The length of the CDR3 is 11 residues. In germline, CDR1 is MNHEY, CDR2 SVGEGT. CDR3 region: CASSILYEQYF. CDR3 in DNA: TGTGCCAGCAGCATTTTATACGAGCAGTACTTC.

The sample holds many counts of this clonotype. The chain is built from TRBV6-2 or TRBV6-3 and TRBJ2-1, with D hard to call. This CDR3 spans 20 amino acids. V gave up 5 bases and J gave up 8 bases, with 34 bases separating them. Germline-derived CDR1 and CDR2 are MNHEY and SVGEGT. Here the CDR3 DNA reads TGTGCCAGCAGTAGGGCGGCGATGAGTTGGGCACTTGACACTATCCATGAGCAGTTCTTC. Encoded protein: CASSRAAMSWALDTIHEQFF.